Detailed here is one TCR beta chain. Which antigen it targets is not known. No base quality values were provided; no much bigger clone lies one nucleotide off. The CDR3 runs 13 amino acids, cysteine and phenylalanine included. The kept DNA is CDR3 alone, 39 bases in frame from the first base. The V end loses 1 base and the J end loses 8 bases, and a stretch of 9 bases separates them. Per the germline V gene, MNHNS is the CDR1 and SASEGT is the CDR2. The entry originates in a study of T cell repertoires in cytomegalovirus infection (dated by TCRdb to between 2018 and 2021). Regarding the research as a whole: Peptide stimulations targeted recently identified HLA-C-restricted CMV epitopes, whose presentation resists viral immunomodulation, together with well-studied HLA-B-restricted epitopes. Because public TCR beta signatures pointed to carriage of CMV infection together with the matching HLA type, the HLA type of each donor mattered for the analysis. General conclusions and limits of the study: In both this cohort and an independent approximately 400-donor cohort, the cumulative frequency of public TCR beta family members distinguished carriers of CMV infection plus the relevant HLA type. In the ex vivo response, HLA-C-restricted CMV-specific TCR beta clonotypes were dominant, and in two of eight donors the single most frequent clonotype came from this HLA-C-restricted group.

Reading the label with the study, this specimen's treatment or condition is: in vitro stimulation with specific CMV peptide epitopes to enrich CMV-specific T cells. The sequencer listed for this sample is Illumina HiSeq 1500. The raw public reads went through TCRdb reprocessing: fastp at Q25, MiXCR clone calling, in-frame beta chains kept. Under each unique CDR3 protein, matching rows form one entry showing the most common genes and DNA. The sample has more than 65,000 distinct CDR3 sequences on record, around half of them singletons. The top ten clones comprise 85% to 95% of the sample. This clonotype was sampled from a human donor in good health (CMV status not recorded). Some clones in this sample may be carry-over from other donors' samples. The starting material was CD8+ T cells from cultured PBMCs, obtained from culture after CMV antigen stimulation. The sequence is built from TRBV6-1 and TRBJ2-1, with a tentative D gene TRBD1 over 6 matching bases. CDR3 protein: CASSEVRGDEQFF. In nucleotide form, the sequence is TGTGCCAGCAGTGAAGTCAGGGGCGATGAGCAGTTCTTC.